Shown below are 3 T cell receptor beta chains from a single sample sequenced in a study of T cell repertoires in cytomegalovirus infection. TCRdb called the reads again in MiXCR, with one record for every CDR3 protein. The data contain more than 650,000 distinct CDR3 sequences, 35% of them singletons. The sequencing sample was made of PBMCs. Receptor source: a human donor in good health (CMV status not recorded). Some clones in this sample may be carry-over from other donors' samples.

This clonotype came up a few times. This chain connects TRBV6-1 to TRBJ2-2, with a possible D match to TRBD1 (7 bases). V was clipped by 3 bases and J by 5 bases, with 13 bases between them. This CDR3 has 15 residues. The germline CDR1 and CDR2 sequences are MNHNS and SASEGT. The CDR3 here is CASSETGRKTGELFF. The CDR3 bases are TGTGCCAGCAGTGAGACAGGGAGGAAAACCGGGGAGCTGTTTTTT.

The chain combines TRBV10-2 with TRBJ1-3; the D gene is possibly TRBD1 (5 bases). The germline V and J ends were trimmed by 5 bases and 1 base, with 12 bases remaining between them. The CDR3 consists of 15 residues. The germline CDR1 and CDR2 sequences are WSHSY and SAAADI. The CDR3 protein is CASSNPRVSGNTIYF. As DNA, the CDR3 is TGCGCCAGCAGTAACCCCAGGGTTTCTGGAAACACCATATATTTT.

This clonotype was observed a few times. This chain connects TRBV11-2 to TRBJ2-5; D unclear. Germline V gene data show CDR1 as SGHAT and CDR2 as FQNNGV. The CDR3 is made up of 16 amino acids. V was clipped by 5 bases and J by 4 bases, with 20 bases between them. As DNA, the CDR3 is TGTGCCAGCAGCCCTGGGGATCTGGCATTCGGAGAGACCCAGTACTTC. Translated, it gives CASSPGDLAFGETQYF.